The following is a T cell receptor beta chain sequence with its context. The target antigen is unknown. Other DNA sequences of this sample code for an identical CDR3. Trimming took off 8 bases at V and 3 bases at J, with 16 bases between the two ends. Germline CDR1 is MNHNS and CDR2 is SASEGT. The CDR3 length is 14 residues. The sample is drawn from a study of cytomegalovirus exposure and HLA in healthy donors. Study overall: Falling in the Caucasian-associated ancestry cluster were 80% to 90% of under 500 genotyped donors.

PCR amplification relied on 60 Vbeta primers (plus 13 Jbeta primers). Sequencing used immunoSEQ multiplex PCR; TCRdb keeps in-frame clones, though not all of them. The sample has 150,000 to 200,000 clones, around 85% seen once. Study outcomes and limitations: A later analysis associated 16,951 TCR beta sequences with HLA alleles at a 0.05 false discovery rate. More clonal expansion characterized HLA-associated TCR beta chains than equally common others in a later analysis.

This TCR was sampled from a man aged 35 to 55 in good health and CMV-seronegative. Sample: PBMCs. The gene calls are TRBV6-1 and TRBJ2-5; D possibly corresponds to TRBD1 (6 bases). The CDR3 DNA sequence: TGTGCCAGCGGCCCCGAAGAGGGGGAAGAGACCCAGTACTTC. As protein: CASGPEEGEETQYF.